Below, one T cell receptor (beta chain) is given with its context. This sample stems from a study of control samples from healthy donors and cancer patients. TCRdb's copy holds only in-frame clones and misses some; the assay was immunoSEQ multiplex PCR. The top ten hold 4.5% to 7% of the sample, which has just over 80,000 clones, roughly 89% seen once. The V gene's germline CDR1 is LNHDA and CDR2 SQIVND (reference sequence). This CDR3 comprises 15 residues. Trimming took 5 bases from V and 3 from J; bases not matched to a gene: 6. The sequenced sample consisted of blood. V is TRBV19 and J is TRBJ2-7; 11 nucleotides agree with TRBD1. This sequence originates from a man aged 45 to 65 in good health. This chain's CDR3 is CASSVSGTGGYEQYF. As DNA, the CDR3 is TGTGCCAGTAGTGTTTCCGGGACAGGGGGCTACGAGCAGTACTTC.